The 16 T cell receptor beta chains below come from one sample, sequenced in a study of shared clonotypes between healthy human individuals. Method: immunoSEQ multiplex PCR; TCRdb's copy keeps in-frame clones and lacks some. The sample contains more than 550,000 clones, about two thirds of which appear only once. Specimen: memory CD4+ T cells sorted from blood. As to subset: CD45RA-negative fraction. These TCRs come from a woman under 40 in good health.

The gene calls are TRBV6-1 and TRBJ2-1, with 7 nucleotides matching TRBD2. This CDR3 is 16 amino acids long. V shed 3 bases and J 6 bases; nucleotides not matched to a gene: 11. Germline CDR1 and CDR2: MNHNS and SASEGT. The CDR3 loop reads CASSDRGLRTTNEQFF. The CDR3 DNA follows: TGTGCCAGCAGTGACCGGGGACTACGTACCACCAATGAGCAGTTCTTC.

Only a few counts were recorded for this clone. This chain uses TRBV30 with TRBJ2-5; D remains ambiguous. The germline gives CDR1 GTSNPN, CDR2 SVGIG (reference sequence). V lost 0 bases to trimming and J lost 5 bases, with 7 bases between them. This CDR3 is built from 12 residues. The CDR3 loop reads CAWSVVKETQYF. CDR3 coding DNA: TGTGCCTGGAGTGTCGTTAAGGAGACCCAGTACTTC.

This clone was counted only a few times. This chain links TRBV10-3 with TRBJ1-2; weak D call: TRBD1 (5 bases). V gave up 7 bases and J gave up 3 bases, with 9 bases separating them. The length of the CDR3 is 12 residues. In germline, CDR1 is ENHRY, CDR2 SYGVKD. This chain's CDR3 is CAINTGDYGYTF. CDR3 bases: TGTGCCATCAATACAGGCGACTATGGCTACACCTTC.

This clone was detected once. The chain couples TRBV28 to TRBJ1-1, with 8 bases that match TRBD1. The CDR3 is made up of 14 amino acids. The trim removed 4 bases at V and 0 bases at J, leaving 1 base unmatched. The germline V gene encodes CDR1 MDHEN and CDR2 SYDVKM. DNA for the CDR3: TGTGCCAGCAGTTGGGACAGGATGAACACTGAAGCTTTCTTT. Translation: CASSWDRMNTEAFF.

The chain uses TRBV10-2 and TRBJ1-4; TRBD1 might be the D (6 bases). Per germline, CDR1 WSHSY and CDR2 SAAADI. The CDR3 has 17 residues. V was cut by 0 bases and J by 7 bases, with 18 bases left in between. Written as DNA, the CDR3 is TGCGCCAGCAGTGAGTCGAGTTTCGGGAGGGGGACTGAAAAACTGTTTTTT. As protein: CASSESSFGRGTEKLFF.

The chain employs TRBV19 and TRBJ1-1, with D possibly matching TRBD1 (5 bases). Germline values: CDR1 LNHDA, CDR2 SQIVND (reference sequence). This CDR3 has 14 residues. V was shortened by 0 bases and J by 4 bases, with 9 bases between the two germline ends. The CDR3 DNA follows: TGTGCCAGTAGTATAGACAGGGTGGCCACTGAAGCTTTCTTT. Translating gives CASSIDRVATEAFF.

The chain uses TRBV15 and TRBJ1-2; no reliable D call. V lost 0 bases, J lost 6 bases, and 11 bases lay in between. The CDR3 is 14 residues long. The V gene's germline CDR1 is LNHNV and CDR2 YYDKDF (reference sequence). CDR3 in DNA: TGTGCCACCAGCAGAGATGCAGATTCGGATGGCTACACCTTC. It translates to CATSRDADSDGYTF. Combining the CDR3 with reference TRBV15 and TRBJ1-2 gives the whole variable domain DAMVIQNPRYQVTQFGKPVTLSCSQTLNHNVMYWYQQKSSQAPKLLFHYYDKDFNNEADTPDNFQSRRPNTSFCFLDIRSPGLGDTAMYLCATSRDADSDGYTFGSGTRLTVV.

This rearrangement joins TRBV7-9 to TRBJ2-1; 9 bases match TRBD2. The CDR3 is 15 residues long. From germline, CDR1 is SEHNR and CDR2 FQNEAQ (reference sequence). V was pared by 5 bases and J by 9 bases, with 11 bases of the junction left unmatched. DNA for the CDR3: TGTGCCAGCAGCGCCCGGGGTAGCGGGAGCACTGAGCAGTTCTTC. Amino acid sequence: CASSARGSGSTEQFF.

The chain joins TRBV29-1 to TRBJ2-3; no clear D gene. Germline CDR1 SQVTM, CDR2 ANQGSEA. Trimming removed 5 bases from V and 2 bases from J, with 5 bases in between. The CDR3 is 11 amino acids. This CDR3 is CSVWITDTQYF. Written as DNA, the CDR3 is TGCAGCGTTTGGATCACAGATACGCAGTATTTT.

As concerns this clone: This CDR3 is also generated by other DNA sequences in the sample. This chain connects TRBV5-1 to TRBJ2-1; TRBD1 is a possible D gene (5 bases). The length of the CDR3 is 15 residues. V gave up 3 bases and J gave up 0 bases, with 10 bases separating them. CDR1 and CDR2 (germline): SGHRS, YFSETQ. Here the CDR3 DNA reads TGCGCCAGCAGCTCCGACAGCTCCTCCTACAATGAGCAGTTCTTC. Amino acids: CASSSDSSSYNEQFF.

V gene TRBV7-3 combines with J gene TRBJ1-5; 11 bases are shared with TRBD1. J was trimmed by 13 bases and V by 8 bases; bases with no gene match: 10. The germline V gene has CDR1 SGHTA and CDR2 FQGTGA. This CDR3 contains 13 residues. CDR3 coding DNA: TGTGCCAGCGCTTTGGACAGGGGGCAAATTCAGCATTTT. Its protein is CASALDRGQIQHF.

In regard to this clone: The same CDR3 is also encoded by other DNA sequences in this sample. The CDR3, as DNA: TGTGCCAGCAGCCCCCAAGGGGCAGTTGAAAAACTGTTTTTT. This encodes CASSPQGAVEKLFF. The gene calls are TRBV11-2 and TRBJ1-4; weak D call: TRBD1 (5 bases). Germline V lookup: CDR1 SGHAT, CDR2 FQNNGV. The CDR3 totals 14 residues. Trimming took 5 bases from V and 7 from J, leaving 14 bases between them.

This clone showed up just once. The chain combines TRBV28 with TRBJ2-2; D unresolved. Germline V gene sequence: CDR1 MDHEN, CDR2 SYDVKM. CDR3 length equals 20 residues. The ends were cut back, 8 bases at V and 4 bases at J, with 32 bases in the middle. CDR3 nucleotides: TGTGCCAGCTCATCGGCCAGGCGCTTTTTAGGCAGGTCACGCACCGGGGAGCTGTTTTTT. It is translated as CASSSARRFLGRSRTGELFF.

This rearrangement joins TRBV5-1 to TRBJ2-5, with 9 positions matching TRBD2. CDR3 length: 17 residues. The junction had 13 bases not matched to a gene; V was cut back by 2 bases and J by 5 bases. Germline lookup yields CDR1 SGHRS and CDR2 YFSETQ. The CDR3 nucleotides read TGCGCCAGCAGCTTTGTCCTCGATAGCGGGAGAGTGGAGACCCAGTACTTC. Amino acids: CASSFVLDSGRVETQYF.

This clone was seen more than once but under ten times. This same CDR3 is encoded by further DNA sequences in the sample. This chain links TRBV28 with TRBJ1-5; maybe TRBD1 (6 bases). Per germline, CDR1 MDHEN and CDR2 SYDVKM. V lost 3 bases and J 2 bases, leaving 11 bases between the germline ends. The CDR3 consists of 15 residues. CDR3: CASSFAGARNQPQHF. In nucleotides, the CDR3 is TGTGCCAGCAGTTTCGCGGGGGCGCGCAATCAGCCCCAGCATTTT.

The rearrangement uses TRBV7-6 and TRBJ2-3, with 8 bases identical to TRBD2. CDR3 length equals 17 residues. Per the germline V gene, CDR1 is SGHVS and CDR2 is FNYEAQ. Trimming removed 5 bases from V and 0 bases from J; junction bases left unmatched: 10. The DNA for the CDR3 is TGTGCCAGCAGCCCCAGGATAGCGGGACTTAGCACAGATACGCAGTATTTT. Translating gives CASSPRIAGLSTDTQYF.